This T cell receptor (beta chain) was identified in a study of blood T cells in healthy people across ages. The CDR3 is made up of 15 amino acids. The V and J ends lost 7 bases and 4 bases, in that order; junction bases with no gene match: 5. Per the germline V gene, CDR1 is ENHRY and CDR2 is SYGVKD. A sample-barcoded 5' primer and a J-beta primer mix were used in a second PCR of roughly 7 to 11 cycles. TCRdb redid the calling of the 5' RACE reads with MiXCR, one entry per CDR3 protein. The data contain just under 550,000 distinct CDR3 sequences, nearly 25% of them singletons. The data also belong to a second study, concerning T cells of mothers and their children.

The chain joins TRBV10-3 to TRBJ2-3; 13 positions agree with TRBD2. The receptor comes from a boy younger than 18 in good health. Sequenced: blood. This CDR3 is CAITPGLAGSDTQYF. CDR3 DNA: TGTGCCATCACCCCGGGACTAGCGGGGTCAGATACGCAGTATTTT.